Listed below are T cell receptor beta chains from one sample, sequenced in a study of T cell responses to AZD1222 COVID-19 vaccine. Sequencing was performed with immunoSEQ multiplex PCR; in TCRdb, only in-frame clones are kept and a portion is missing. The profile shows 80,000 to 100,000 clones, more than 80% of them singletons. The sequencing here drew on peripheral blood, taken on day 0 of AZD1222 vaccination. The receptors were gathered from an adult in good health. Each CDR3 is given with its conserved first and last residue.

J gene	V gene	CDR3 protein
TRBJ1-1	TRBV29-1	CSVRGMGMGTEAFF
TRBJ2-7	TRBV28	CASSRIGDPSYEQYF
TRBJ2-3	TRBV10-3	CAISESKASRNTDTQYF
TRBJ2-4	TRBV6-5	CASSYTGQGKNIQYF
TRBJ2-2	TRBV4-1	CASSQDGTGELFF
TRBJ2-4	TRBV4-1	CASSQRPQGTKNIQYF
TRBJ1-1	TRBV3-1/TRBV3-2	CASSQDHGGRLGTEAFF
TRBJ2-2	TRBV2	CASSEVLVFGELFF
TRBJ1-3	TRBV10-3	CATLPGQRNTIYF
TRBJ2-7	TRBV19	CASSMLAGDPYEQYF
TRBJ2-3	TRBV5-8	CASSLGTGAGRTDTQYF
TRBJ1-3	TRBV14	CASSLRRGNSGNTIYF
TRBJ2-5	TRBV7-9	CASSPGRETQYF
TRBJ1-5	TRBV5-1	CASSEDVGMPQHF
TRBJ2-2	TRBV4-1	CASSPNTGELFF
TRBJ2-1	TRBV7-3	CASSLTSGLAESDEQFF
TRBJ2-7	TRBV6-6	CASSLDRAGFSGEQYF
TRBJ2-5	TRBV5-4	CASRAGGEETQYF
TRBJ2-3	TRBV5-6	CASSLDRGDTQYF
TRBJ1-2	TRBV6-5	CASSYTSVNYGYTF
TRBJ2-2	TRBV5-4	CASSLAGANTGELFF
TRBJ1-6	TRBV21-1	CASSRPSSYNSPLHF
TRBJ1-3	TRBV11-2	CASSLRQGQGNTIYF
TRBJ1-4	TRBV30	CAWSGQNNEKLFF
TRBJ2-1	TRBV1	CTSSHPDGRWKYNEQFF
TRBJ2-6	TRBV24-1	CATSDLPGPGANVLTF
TRBJ1-5	TRBV5-8	CASSYGTGGLPQHF
TRBJ2-3	TRBV9	CASSVDTDTDTQYF
TRBJ2-2	TRBV27	CASSLGGAGELFF
TRBJ2-2	TRBV6-2/TRBV6-3	CASSYSGTSGINTGELFF
TRBJ2-2	TRBV10-3	CAIKERVTGELFF
TRBJ2-1	TRBV9	CASSVGRGYNEQFF
TRBJ1-5	TRBV6-2/TRBV6-3	CASSSWVGNQPQHF
TRBJ2-7	TRBV6-5	CASSPTRPSYEQYF
TRBJ1-2	TRBV6-5	CASSYGGQVGGYTF
TRBJ1-2	TRBV10-3	CAISASYGGYTF
TRBJ1-5	TRBV19	CASSIGPGQGDQPQHF
TRBJ1-1	TRBV4-1	CASSQVTGGDEAFF
TRBJ2-7	TRBV27	CASSSGHFYEQYF
TRBJ1-5	TRBV6-2/TRBV6-3	CASSQGYQPQHF
TRBJ1-5	TRBV5-1	CASSLDGQPQHF
TRBJ1-3	TRBV24-1	CATSDSLVGNTIYF
TRBJ2-2	TRBV3-1/TRBV3-2	CASRMTSPDTGELFF
TRBJ2-3	TRBV30	CAWSSPGTDTQYF
TRBJ1-1	TRBV6-1	CASSEAHGGMNTEAFF
TRBJ1-1	TRBV5-1	CASREGKNTEAFF
TRBJ2-1	TRBV9	CASSVGRLEGNNEQFF
TRBJ2-5	TRBV5-4	CASSPRGNAFQETQYF
TRBJ1-1	TRBV28	CASSFQGQGSEAFF
TRBJ1-6	TRBV7-3	CASSLYGRISPLHF
TRBJ1-5	TRBV6-1	CASSERRASESYSNQPQHF